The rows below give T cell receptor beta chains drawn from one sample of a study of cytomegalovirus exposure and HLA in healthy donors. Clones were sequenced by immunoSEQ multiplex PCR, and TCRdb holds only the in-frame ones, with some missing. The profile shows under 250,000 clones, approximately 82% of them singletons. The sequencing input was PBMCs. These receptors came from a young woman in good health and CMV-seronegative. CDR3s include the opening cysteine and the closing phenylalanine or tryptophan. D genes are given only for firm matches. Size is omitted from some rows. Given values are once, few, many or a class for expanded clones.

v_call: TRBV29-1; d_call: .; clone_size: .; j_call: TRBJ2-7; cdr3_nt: TGCAGCGTTAAAGCCCCCGGGAGCTCCTACGAGCAGTACTTC; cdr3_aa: CSVKAPGSSYEQYF
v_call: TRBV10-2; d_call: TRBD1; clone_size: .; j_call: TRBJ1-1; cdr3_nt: TGCGCCACCGATCCAGGGCGCAGGGACAGCACTGAAGCTTTCTTT; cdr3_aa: CATDPGRRDSTEAFF
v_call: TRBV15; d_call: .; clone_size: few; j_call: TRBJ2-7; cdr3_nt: TGTGCCACCAGCAGAGAAGGTGGCGGTTCTTCCTACGAGCAGTACTTC; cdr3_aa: CATSREGGGSSYEQYF
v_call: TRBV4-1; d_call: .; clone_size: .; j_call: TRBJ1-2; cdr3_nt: TGCGCCAGCAGCCAACCCATCCGGGGCAGGGGCTATGGCTACACCTTC; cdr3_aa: CASSQPIRGRGYGYTF
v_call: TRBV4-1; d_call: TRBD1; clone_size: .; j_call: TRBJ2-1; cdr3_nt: TGCGCCAGCAGCCATATCGGGACAGACAATGAGCAGTTCTTC; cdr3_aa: CASSHIGTDNEQFF
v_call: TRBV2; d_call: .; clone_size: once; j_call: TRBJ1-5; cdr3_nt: TGTGCCAGCAGTGTCGGGCAGGGGAATCAGCCCCAGCATTTT; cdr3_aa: CASSVGQGNQPQHF
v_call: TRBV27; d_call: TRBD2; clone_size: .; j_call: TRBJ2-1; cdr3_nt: TGTGCCAGCAGCCATAGCGGGAGGGACTACAATGAGCAGTTCTTC; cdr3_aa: CASSHSGRDYNEQFF
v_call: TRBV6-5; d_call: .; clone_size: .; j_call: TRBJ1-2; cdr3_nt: TGTGCCACCTTGGGCGCTGGTACTGGCTACACCTTC; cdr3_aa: CATLGAGTGYTF
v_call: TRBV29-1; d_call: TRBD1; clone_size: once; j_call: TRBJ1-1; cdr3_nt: TGCAGCGTTGGGACAGGGGGCAGTAACACTGAAGCTTTCTTT; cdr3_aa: CSVGTGGSNTEAFF
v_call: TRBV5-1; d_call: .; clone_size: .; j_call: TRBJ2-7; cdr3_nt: TGCGCCAGCAGCTTGGAGCCCAGGAGAGCCTACGAGCAGTACTTC; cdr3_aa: CASSLEPRRAYEQYF
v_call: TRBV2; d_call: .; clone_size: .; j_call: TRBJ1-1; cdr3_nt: TGTGCCAGCAGGGGGTGGGAGGGCACTGAAGCTTTCTTT; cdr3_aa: CASRGWEGTEAFF
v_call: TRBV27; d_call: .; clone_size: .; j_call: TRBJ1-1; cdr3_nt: TGTGCCAGCGGGGGGGGTGGCCCGAATGAAGCTTTCTTT; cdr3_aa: CASGGGGPNEAFF
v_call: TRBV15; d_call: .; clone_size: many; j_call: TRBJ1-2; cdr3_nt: TGTGCCACCAGCAGTAGGACGGACGCCATGGGGGACGGCTACACCTTC; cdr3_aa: CATSSRTDAMGDGYTF
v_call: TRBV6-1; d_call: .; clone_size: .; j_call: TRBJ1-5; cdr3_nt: TGTGCCAGCAGTGAAAGGTCGAATCAGCCCCAGCATTTT; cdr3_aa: CASSERSNQPQHF
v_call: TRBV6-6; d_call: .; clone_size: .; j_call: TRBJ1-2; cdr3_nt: TGTGCCAGCACCCAAGCTAACTATGGCTACACCTTC; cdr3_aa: CASTQANYGYTF